What follows are 23 T cell receptor beta chains derived from one specimen sequenced in a study of CD8+ T cells in alopecia areata. Treatment specified: oral pan-JAK inhibitor, 5-10 mg twice daily. Isolated RNA was reverse transcribed into cDNA used as the sequencing template. Sequenced by immunoSEQ multiplex PCR; TCRdb stores in-frame clones only, minus some. Of around 190,000 clones in the sample, roughly 60% were seen once. The sequenced sample was CD4+ T cells sorted from blood, obtained at week 49, from a patient treated with tofacitinib. These receptors came from a human donor with alopecia areata.

This clone was detected only once. The CDR3 coding sequence is TGCGCCAGCAGCCAAGAAATCTCAGGGGAAAAACTGTTTTTT. Protein sequence: CASSQEISGEKLFF. The rearrangement uses TRBV4-3 and TRBJ1-4, with TRBD1 as a possible D gene (5 bases). This CDR3 is 14 amino acids long. Germline V gene data show CDR1 as LGHNA and CDR2 as YSLEER. V lost 0 bases and J lost 8, with 10 bases in between.

The chain is built from TRBV18 and TRBJ2-5, with 7 nucleotides matching TRBD2. Looked up from germline, CDR1 is KGHSH and CDR2 is LQKENI. There are 17 residues in the CDR3. V trimming: 3 bases; J trimming: 1 base; junction bases outside the gene matches: 11. The CDR3 loop reads CASSPQLAAPLQETQYF. The CDR3 DNA follows: TGTGCCAGCTCACCGCAGCTAGCGGCCCCACTCCAAGAGACCCAGTACTTC.

This clone was detected once. The rearrangement links TRBV30 to TRBJ1-4; D may be TRBD1 (6 bases). V lost 1 base, J lost 0 bases, and 9 bases lay in between. The CDR3 is 15 residues long. CDR1 is GTSNPN and CDR2 is SVGIG in the germline V gene (reference sequence). CDR3 amino acids: CAWSEGQSTNEKLFF. CDR3 nucleotide sequence: TGTGCCTGGAGTGAAGGACAGTCAACTAATGAAAAACTGTTTTTT.

V usage is TRBV20-1 and J usage is TRBJ2-1; unclear D gene. This CDR3 is built from 11 residues. V shed 2 bases and J shed 5 bases, with 4 bases lying between them. Germline loops: CDR1 DFQATT, CDR2 SNEGSKA (reference sequence). The chain's CDR3 is CSARMDNEQFF. The CDR3 region has the DNA TGCAGTGCTAGAATGGACAATGAGCAGTTCTTC.

This chain uses TRBV30 with TRBJ2-3; D remains unclear. The CDR3 sequence is 14 residues long. Germline lookup yields CDR1 GTSNPN and CDR2 SVGIG (reference sequence). Trimming removed 0 bases at V and 0 bases at J, with 7 bases between. The CDR3 sequence is CAWSVRKSTDTQYF. The CDR3 DNA follows: TGTGCCTGGAGTGTTCGGAAGAGCACAGATACGCAGTATTTT.

This clone appeared once. This rearrangement joins TRBV4-3 to TRBJ2-1, with unresolved D. V was cut by 0 bases and J by 0 bases, with 12 bases left in between. This CDR3 comprises 17 residues. CDR1 is LGHNA, CDR2 YSLEER, per germline. The chain's CDR3 is CASSQDNTLYSYNEQFF. CDR3 in DNA: TGCGCCAGCAGCCAAGATAACACCTTGTACTCCTACAATGAGCAGTTCTTC.

This clone qualifies as medium-sized. The rearrangement uses TRBV6-4 and TRBJ2-1; 8 nucleotides line up with TRBD2. The CDR3 has 14 residues. CDR1 is MRHNA and CDR2 is SNTAGT in the germline V gene. With 2 bases clipped from V and 3 bases from J, the junction kept 0 bases outside the gene matches. The DNA of the CDR3 is TGTGCCAGCAGTGACGGGACTAGCTACAATGAGCAGTTCTTC. The encoded protein is CASSDGTSYNEQFF.

This chain links TRBV5-6 with TRBJ2-2; D is possibly TRBD2 (6 bases). The ends were cut back, 3 bases at V and 0 bases at J, with 12 bases in the middle. The CDR3 spans 16 residues. CDR1 and CDR2 from the germline V gene are SGHDT and YYEEEE. CDR3 in DNA: TGTGCCAGCAGCTACCTAACGGGGGCGAACACCGGGGAGCTGTTTTTT. Its translation is CASSYLTGANTGELFF.

V usage is TRBV6-5 and J usage is TRBJ2-4; 12 bases match TRBD2. CDR1 and CDR2 from the germline V gene are MNHEY and SVGAGI. The CDR3 spans 15 residues. After removal of 2 bases from V and 9 bases from J, the junction contained 5 bases not matched to a gene. CDR3 DNA: TGTGCCAGCAGTTACCCAACTAGCGGGGGGTCCATTCAGTACTTC. It specifies CASSYPTSGGSIQYF.

The gene calls are TRBV10-2 and TRBJ2-4; D is tentatively TRBD1 or TRBD2 (6 bases each). From germline, CDR1 is WSHSY and CDR2 SAAADI. The V end was cut by 4 bases, the J end by 9 bases, with 7 bases between. This CDR3 contains 11 residues. The CDR3 DNA sequence: TGCGCCAGCAGTGGGGGGGCCATTCAGTACTTC. It is translated as CASSGGAIQYF.

This clone appeared a single time. The J gene is TRBJ2-1, the V gene TRBV27, with TRBD1 matching over 8 bases. The germline V gene has CDR1 MNHEY and CDR2 SMNVEV (reference sequence). After removal of 3 bases from V and 8 bases from J, the junction contained 9 bases not matched to a gene. CDR3 length: 15 residues. This CDR3 is CASSFRQGAIDEQFF. Written as DNA, the CDR3 is TGTGCCAGCAGTTTTCGCCAGGGGGCCATAGATGAGCAGTTCTTC.

This clone occurred a few times. This chain joins TRBV5-1 and TRBJ2-7; 8 nucleotides align to TRBD2. The CDR3 loop spans 15 amino acids. The trim removed 4 bases at V and 5 bases at J, leaving 11 bases unmatched. Germline-derived CDR1 and CDR2 are SGHRS and YFSETQ. Here the CDR3 reads CASSRTSGRGDEQYF. CDR3 sequence (DNA): TGCGCCAGCAGCAGAACAAGCGGGAGAGGGGACGAGCAGTACTTC.

The V call is TRBV6-5, the J call TRBJ2-7; TRBD1 matches at 7 bases. CDR3 length: 12 amino acids. The junction had 4 bases not matched to a gene; V was cut back by 8 bases and J by 3 bases. Germline values: CDR1 MNHEY, CDR2 SVGAGI. The DNA of the CDR3 is TGTGCCAGCCGTACAGGGGTCTACGAGCAGTACTTC. This codes for CASRTGVYEQYF.

In DNA, the CDR3 is TGTGCCAGCAGCCCCCCCGGGCATTTT. Amino acid sequence: CASSPPGHF. The chain couples TRBV13 to TRBJ1-5; D remains ambiguous. This CDR3 has 9 residues. Germline V gene lookup returns CDR1 PRHDT and CDR2 FYEKMQ (reference sequence). V lost 5 bases and J 15 bases, leaving 8 bases between the germline ends.

V gene TRBV30 combines with J gene TRBJ1-1; TRBD1 is a possible D gene (5 bases). The V end was cut by 2 bases, the J end by 4 bases, with 14 bases between. Germline-derived CDR1 and CDR2 are GTSNPN and SVGIG (reference sequence). The CDR3 has 14 residues. CDR3 loop: CAWSSPRGSTEAFF. The CDR3 region has the DNA TGTGCCTGGAGTTCCCCGCGGGGGTCCACTGAAGCTTTCTTT. Complete variable domain (other parts from reference TRBV30 and TRBJ1-1): SQTIHQWPATLVQPVGSPLSLECTVEGTSNPNLYWYRQAAGRGLQLLFYSVGIGQISSEVPQNLSASRPQDRQFILSSKKLLLSDSGFYLCAWSSPRGSTEAFFGQGTRLTVV.

The rearrangement links TRBV4-1 to TRBJ2-5, with 9 bases that match TRBD2. The CDR3 loop spans 15 amino acids. V was clipped by 9 bases and J by 5 bases; unmatched bases: 13. Germline V lookup: CDR1 MGHRA, CDR2 YSYEKL. CDR3: CASPAGGPPGETQYF. The CDR3 DNA is TGCGCCAGTCCAGCGGGGGGTCCTCCGGGGGAGACCCAGTACTTC.

This clone was recorded only once. The chain recombines TRBV27 with TRBJ1-1; no clear D gene. The CDR3 has 12 residues. The germline V gene has CDR1 MNHEY and CDR2 SMNVEV (reference sequence). The V end was cut by 7 bases, the J end by 6 bases, with 12 bases between. CDR3 sequence: CASNTIGSEAFF. CDR3 DNA: TGTGCCAGCAATACAATAGGGTCTGAAGCTTTCTTT.

The chain combines TRBV7-4 with TRBJ1-2; 7 bases agree with TRBD1. CDR1 and CDR2 from the germline V gene are SGHVT and SQSDAQ. The CDR3 is made up of 15 amino acids. J lost 2 bases, V lost 2 bases, and 5 bases had no gene match. For the CDR3, the DNA is TGTGCCAGCAGCTTAAAGACAGGGACAAACTATGGCTACACCTTC. Amino acid sequence: CASSLKTGTNYGYTF.

The rearrangement links TRBV5-6 to TRBJ1-2; 8 bases are shared with TRBD1. The V segment lost 4 bases and the J segment 6 bases; nucleotides outside the gene matches: 5. The CDR3 runs 13 residues. The V gene's germline CDR1 is SGHDT and CDR2 YYEEEE. Here the CDR3 reads CASSRTGSDGYTF. The DNA for the CDR3 is TGTGCCAGCAGCAGGACAGGGTCGGATGGCTACACCTTC.

In its sample, this clone was seen a few times. This chain connects TRBV9 to TRBJ2-1; 7 nucleotides align to TRBD2. This CDR3 comprises 17 residues. Trimming took 0 bases from V and 2 from J; bases not matched to a gene: 8. The germline CDR1 and CDR2 sequences are SGDLS and YYNGEE. CDR3 nucleotide sequence: TGTGCCAGCAGCGTAGCGGGGGGTACATCAACCTACAATGAGCAGTTCTTC. Protein sequence: CASSVAGGTSTYNEQFF.

The CDR3 coding sequence is TGTGCCACCAGCAGAGGTGAACTTAATTCACCCCTCCACTTT. This codes for CATSRGELNSPLHF. V is TRBV15 and J is TRBJ1-6; D is unresolved. CDR1 LNHNV and CDR2 YYDKDF come from the germline V gene (reference sequence). The CDR3 contains 14 residues. Between the trimmed V and J ends, which lost 1 base and 6 bases, there was a span of 7 bases.

The CDR3 reads CAWSVPVQEQFF. The CDR3 DNA follows: TGTGCCTGGAGTGTACCGGTGCAGGAGCAGTTCTTC. The chain has TRBV30 and TRBJ2-1; no definite D call. This CDR3 has 12 amino acids. With 0 bases removed from V and 10 bases from J, the gap between germline ends came to 10 bases. The V gene's germline CDR1 is GTSNPN and CDR2 SVGIG (reference sequence).

This chain links TRBV29-1 with TRBJ1-5; no clear D. CDR3 length: 13 residues. From germline, CDR1 is SQVTM and CDR2 ANQGSEA. Trimming left V 5 bases short and J 1 base short, with 9 bases between. The CDR3 bases are TGCAGCGTTAGGGAAAACAGCAATCAGCCCCAGCATTTT. Encoded protein: CSVRENSNQPQHF.